Below, one TCR beta chain is given with its context. What it binds is not known. The entry originates in a study of T cell responses to AZD1222 COVID-19 vaccine. Trimming took off 0 bases at V and 8 bases at J, with 16 bases between the two ends. The CDR3 runs to 16 residues. Germline-derived CDR1 and CDR2 are SGHTA and FQGNSA. Measured with immunoSEQ multiplex PCR; TCRdb has only the in-frame clones, and not every one. The data show 90,000 to 100,000 clones, over 75% seen once. Regarding the study as a whole: Females made up more of the donors, who were largely white British, and clonal diversity may have come out too low. Close to half of all spike-specific TCRs reportedly target regions of the variants that are unmutated. Mapped onto spike, vaccine-associated CD4 TCRs spanned it and were dominant at 160-218 and 743-854.

The rearrangement links TRBV7-2 to TRBJ1-4, with D perhaps matching TRBD1 (6 bases). The origin of this receptor is an adult in good health. Sequenced material: peripheral blood, taken on day 0 of AZD1222 vaccination. This chain's CDR3 is CASSLAAGGYLEKLFF. The CDR3 nucleotides are TGTGCCAGCAGCTTAGCTGCGGGGGGCTATTTGGAAAAACTGTTTTTT. The whole variable domain, remainder taken from reference TRBV7-2 and TRBJ1-4, is GAGVSQSPSNKVTEKGKDVELRCDPISGHTALYWYRQSLGQGLEFLIYFQGNSAPDKSGLPSDRFSAERTGGSVSTLTIQRTQQEDSAVYLCASSLAAGGYLEKLFFGSGTQLSVL.